What follows describes a single T cell receptor beta chain. This sample stems from a study of T cells after posttransplantation cyclophosphamide. Some clones are missing from TCRdb's copy, which holds only in-frame ones; the method was immunoSEQ multiplex PCR. Among about 47,000 clones listed, 85% to 95% were seen once. The CDR3 is 16 residues long. Germline V gene sequence: CDR1 SEHNR, CDR2 FQNEAQ (reference sequence). V lost 4 bases, J lost 4 bases, and 7 bases stayed unmatched. The specimen sequenced was PBMCs. The J gene is TRBJ1-3, the V gene TRBV7-9; 10 bases agree with TRBD1. The sequence derives from a woman aged 50 to 65 in good health and a related stem cell transplant donor. Written as DNA, the CDR3 is TGTGCCAGCAGCTCCTCGACAGGGGGCGGGGGAAACACCATATATTTT. This sequence encodes CASSSSTGGGGNTIYF.